This section outlines one T cell receptor beta chain sequence together with its context. Its antigen remains unknown. The source of the sample is a study of STAT5B mutations in CD4+ large granular lymphocyte leukemia. The study's findings and limits: Over 20% of private leukemic clonotypes occurred rarely in other patients' non-leukemic repertoires. 8/27 top patient clones versus 2/35 control clones were TRBV06-family.

CDR3 length: 16 amino acids. Germline V gene lookup returns CDR1 SGHNT and CDR2 YYREEE (reference sequence). Between the trimmed V and J ends, which lost 2 bases and 6 bases, there was a span of 19 bases. The assay was run at survey level. Clones were sequenced by immunoSEQ multiplex PCR, and TCRdb holds only the in-frame ones, with some missing. The repertoire holds around 37,000 clones, with around 80% as singletons. This TCR derives from a human donor in good health. The material sequenced was CD4+ T cells from blood buffy coats. This chain links TRBV5-4 with TRBJ2-3; the D gene is possibly TRBD1 (6 bases). The CDR3, as DNA: TGTGCCAGCAGCTTAGGGGGTCAGCAGGGGAAGGATACGCAGTATTTT. Translation gives CASSLGGQQGKDTQYF.